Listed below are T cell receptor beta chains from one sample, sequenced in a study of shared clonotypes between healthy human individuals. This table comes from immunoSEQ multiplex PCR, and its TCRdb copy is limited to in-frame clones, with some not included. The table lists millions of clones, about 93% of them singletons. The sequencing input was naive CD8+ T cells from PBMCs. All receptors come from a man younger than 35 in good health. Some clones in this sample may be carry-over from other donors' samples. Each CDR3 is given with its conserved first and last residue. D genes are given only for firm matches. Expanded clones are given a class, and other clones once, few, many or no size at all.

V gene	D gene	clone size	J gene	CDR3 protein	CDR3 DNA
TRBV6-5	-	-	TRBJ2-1	CASSYSDDGEKFF	TGTGCCAGCAGTTACTCGGACGACGGGGAAAAGTTCTTC
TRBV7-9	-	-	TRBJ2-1	CASSLSTMSEFF	TGTGCCAGCAGCTTAAGTACAATGAGCGAGTTCTTC
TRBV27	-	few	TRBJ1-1	CASSSGGTEAFF	TGTGCCAGCAGTTCCGGGGGCACTGAAGCTTTCTTT
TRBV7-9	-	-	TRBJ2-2	CASSSIKPGELFF	TGTGCCAGCAGCTCCATTAAACCCGGGGAGCTGTTTTTT
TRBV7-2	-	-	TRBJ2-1	CASSLITGEYGGDNEQFF	TGTGCCAGCAGCCTCATAACGGGAGAATATGGAGGGGACAATGAGCAGTTCTTC
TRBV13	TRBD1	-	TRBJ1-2	CASSLRGGDYGYTF	TGTGCCAGCAGCTTAAGAGGGGGCGACTATGGCTACACCTTC
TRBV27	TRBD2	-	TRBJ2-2	CASSYLAGGRELFF	TGTGCCAGCAGTTACCTAGCGGGAGGCCGGGAGCTGTTTTTT
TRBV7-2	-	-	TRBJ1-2	CASFQGYPNYGYTF	TGTGCCAGTTTTCAGGGGTACCCTAACTATGGCTACACCTTC
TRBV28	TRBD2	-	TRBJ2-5	CASSFPYGRAGQETQYF	TGTGCCAGCAGTTTTCCCTACGGGAGGGCGGGGCAAGAGACCCAGTACTTC
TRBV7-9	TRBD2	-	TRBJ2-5	CASSLVSSGRQSETQYF	TGTGCCAGCAGCTTAGTCTCTAGCGGGAGGCAGAGTGAGACCCAGTACTTC
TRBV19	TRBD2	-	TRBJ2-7	CASSIGPSGIAEQYF	TGTGCCAGTAGTATAGGTCCTAGCGGGATAGCCGAGCAGTACTTC
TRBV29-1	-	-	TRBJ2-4	CSVKGRKEGKNIQYF	TGCAGCGTCAAGGGACGAAAGGAGGGCAAAAACATTCAGTACTTC
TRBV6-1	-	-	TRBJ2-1	CASSELPRVNYNEQFF	TGTGCCAGCAGTGAGTTGCCAAGGGTCAACTACAATGAGCAGTTCTTC
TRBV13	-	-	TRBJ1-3	CASSLEGAWNTIYF	TGTGCCAGCAGCTTAGAGGGCGCTTGGAACACCATATATTTT
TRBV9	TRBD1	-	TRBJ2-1	CASSEGDSYNEQFF	TGTGCCAGCAGCGAGGGGGACAGTTACAATGAGCAGTTCTTC
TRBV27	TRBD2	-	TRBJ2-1	CASSTRSGSSYNEQFF	TGTGCCAGCAGTACAAGAAGCGGGAGCTCCTACAATGAGCAGTTCTTC
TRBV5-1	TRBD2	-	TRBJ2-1	CASSLRWEGRDEQFF	TGCGCCAGCAGCTTGAGGTGGGAGGGCCGGGATGAGCAGTTCTTC
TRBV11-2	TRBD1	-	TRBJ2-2	CASSLDVGQGIGYDTGELFF	TGTGCCAGCAGCTTAGATGTGGGACAGGGAATTGGGTACGACACCGGGGAGCTGTTTTTT
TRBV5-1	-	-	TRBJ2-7	CASSLLRDSLDEQYF	TGCGCCAGCAGCTTACTCCGGGATAGCCTGGACGAGCAGTACTTC
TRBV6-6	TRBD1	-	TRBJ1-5	CAVGTGNSNQPQHF	TGTGCGGTAGGGACAGGGAATAGCAATCAGCCCCAGCATTTT
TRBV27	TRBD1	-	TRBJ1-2	CASSSTGGNYGYTF	TGTGCCAGCAGTTCGACAGGGGGCAACTATGGCTACACCTTC
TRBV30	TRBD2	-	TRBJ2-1	CAWTREGGDEQFF	TGTGCCTGGACGCGGGAGGGCGGGGATGAGCAGTTCTTC
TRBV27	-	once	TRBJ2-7	CASAMDILRNYEQYF	TGTGCCAGCGCCATGGACATCCTACGCAACTACGAGCAGTACTTC
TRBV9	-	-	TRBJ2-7	CASSVGGSYEQYF	TGTGCCAGCAGCGTAGGCGGAAGCTACGAGCAGTACTTC
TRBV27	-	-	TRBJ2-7	CASGIGIPVYEQYF	TGTGCCAGCGGGATCGGCATCCCCGTCTACGAGCAGTACTTC
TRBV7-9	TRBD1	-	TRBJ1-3	CASSSRQGTSSGNTIYF	TGTGCCAGCAGCTCTCGACAGGGGACGAGCTCTGGAAACACCATATATTTT
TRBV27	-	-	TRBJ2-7	CASSLSMGLPYEQYF	TGTGCCAGCAGTTTATCAATGGGACTTCCCTACGAGCAGTACTTC
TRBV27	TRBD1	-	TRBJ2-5	CASRGDRGVETQYF	TGTGCCAGCAGGGGGGACAGGGGAGTAGAGACCCAGTACTTC
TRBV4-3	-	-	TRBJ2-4	CASSPDVGNIQYF	TGCGCCAGCAGCCCGGATGTAGGGAACATTCAGTACTTC
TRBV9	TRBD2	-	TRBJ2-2	CASSATSGRVNTGELFF	TGTGCCAGCAGCGCCACTAGCGGGAGGGTCAACACCGGGGAGCTGTTTTTT
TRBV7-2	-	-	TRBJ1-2	CASSQRLTF	TGTGCCAGCAGCCAAAGACTCACCTTC
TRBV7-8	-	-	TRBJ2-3	CASSLPAPYTDTQYF	TGTGCCAGCAGCTTACCCGCCCCATACACAGATACGCAGTATTTT
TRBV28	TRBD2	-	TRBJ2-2	CASSPRLAGNTGELFF	TGTGCCAGCAGCCCCCGACTAGCAGGGAACACCGGGGAGCTGTTTTTT
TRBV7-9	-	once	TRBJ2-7	CASSFRQSPTYEQYF	TGTGCCAGCAGCTTCCGACAGTCCCCCACCTACGAGCAGTACTTC
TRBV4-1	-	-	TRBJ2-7	CASSQPTGLGYEQYF	TGCGCCAGCAGCCAGCCGACAGGACTTGGTTACGAGCAGTACTTC
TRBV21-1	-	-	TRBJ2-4	CASSKDPSTSGCTMEAKNIQYF	TGTGCCAGCAGCAAAGACCCGTCGACTAGCGGGTGCACAATGGAGGCCAAAAACATTCAGTACTTC
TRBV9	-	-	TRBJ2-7	CASSVGSRPSEQYF	TGTGCCAGCAGCGTCGGGTCCCGACCTAGCGAGCAGTACTTC
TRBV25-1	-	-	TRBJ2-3	CASSFTDTQYF	TGTGCCAGCAGCTTCACAGATACGCAGTATTTT
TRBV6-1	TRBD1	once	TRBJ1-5	CASSEAGYLGQLNQPQHF	TGTGCCAGCAGTGAAGCGGGATACTTGGGACAGCTCAATCAGCCCCAGCATTTT
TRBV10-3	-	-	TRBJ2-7	CAISETDLTYEQYF	TGTGCCATCAGCGAGACTGACCTGACCTACGAGCAGTACTTC
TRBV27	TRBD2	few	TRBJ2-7	CASATSDPYEQYF	TGTGCCAGCGCGACTAGCGACCCCTACGAGCAGTACTTC
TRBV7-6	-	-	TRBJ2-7	CASSLLVSSYEQYF	TGTGCCAGCAGCTTGCTCGTTAGCTCCTACGAGCAGTACTTC
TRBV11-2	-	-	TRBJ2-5	CASSFPGRQETQYF	TGTGCCAGCAGCTTCCCCGGGCGGCAAGAGACCCAGTACTTC